This T cell receptor beta chain was sequenced in a study of cytomegalovirus exposure and HLA in healthy donors (dated by TCRdb to the late 2010s). Regarding the study in general: In an earlier analysis of about 560 of the donors, approximately 300 Gb of sequence data and 90 million to 120 million unique TCR beta sequences from 150 million to 200 million T cells were reported. Donor age, sex, ethnicity and CMV serostatus were compiled alongside the repertoire data. Among 300 to 500 genotyped donors of the cohort, an average of approximately 220,000 unique TCR beta nucleotide sequences was sequenced per donor, of which approximately 18% were non-productive. The study aimed to test whether signatures of past pathogen exposure could be identified by cataloging public T cell receptors. In an earlier analysis of around 540 of the donors, high-throughput TCR beta sequencing was used to judge whether each TCR beta V gene segment behaved as functional or pseudogenic. A later genetic analysis took genome-wide SNP genotypes for about three fifths of the roughly 700 donors and used that subset as a discovery cohort. The number of typed donors differed by locus: roughly 620-630 for A, B, C, DRB1 and DQB1; 500 to 550 for DQA1; 600 to 610 for DPA1; and about 450 for DPB1. All discovery cohort repertoires had been generated on a single sequencing platform. Among the roughly 400 genotyped donors, roughly 80% belonged to the genetic ancestry cluster associated with self-reported Caucasian donors. High-throughput TCR immunosequencing, statistical association of individual TCRs with disease status, and machine learning were combined to predict cytomegalovirus infection status. Because of strong linkage in the cohort, five DR-DQ haplotypes were treated as single units for association and clustering. Besides the first cohort of 666 subjects, a separate validation cohort made up of some 110 different subjects was used. Both class I and class II loci were covered by HLA typing, at four-digit resolution. The study profiled the T cell repertoires of some 610 subjects by immunosequencing and related them to cytomegalovirus serostatus. To study patterns of TCR occurrence, a later analysis re-analyzed previously published TCR beta repertoires from just over 650 donors and added high-resolution HLA genotyping. In the later analysis, no new phenotypic data were used to find candidate immune exposures; instead, reliance was placed on TCR beta sequences and their occurrence across donors. Approximately 300 gigabases of sequencing data and around 90 million unique TCR sequences made up an early release that covered roughly 670 HLA-typed donors.

The study at large found these results: A later analysis found that most CMV-associated TCR beta chains appeared HLA-restricted, with HLA associations seemingly driven largely by CMV exposure. The presence/absence analyses assumed that sequencing depth was roughly uniform across donors, and that assumption may not be true. Broadly in line with IMGT annotations, most TCR beta V segments showed up in productive rearrangements about 87% or about 30% of the time in an earlier analysis of a few hundred of the donors. Most TCR sequences were observed very rarely across donors, whereas some public TCRs were present in many individuals. Several of the top co-occurrence clusters appeared to be linked to parvovirus B19, influenza, CMV and Epstein-Barr virus, according to a later analysis. A total of fewer than 200 TCR beta chains were listed by the study as associated with cytomegalovirus. HLA typing was unavailable for some donors at each locus, so association tests used only the typed subset. Compared with the roughly 670-donor mean, donors in an Asian-associated ancestry cluster had fewer N-insertions in productive TCRs, according to a later genetic analysis. An association between a missense DCLRE1C variant and V-gene and J-gene trimming of TCR beta chains was found in a later genetic analysis and replicated in an independent cohort. Specific HLA alleles were associated with 15,000 to 20,000 TCR beta sequences at a false discovery rate of 0.05 in a later analysis. Roughly 15 rarely observed V segments, including chromosome 9 orphons, were excluded from the earlier analysis of a few hundred of the donors because counts were too low. The sequencing pipeline was judged likely to have produced a cluster of highly shared sequence variants as a technical artifact. Three of the identified cytomegalovirus-associated TCR beta chains were confirmed in vitro to be specific for cytomegalovirus antigens. Some IMGT-functional V segments, including TRBV6-2 and TRBV6-3, could not be distinguished by the 87-base-pair reads and were therefore excluded. A further reported finding was that TCR beta sequences accurately predicted the HLA-A and HLA-B alleles for most subjects in the first cohort. Assigning TCR associations to individual alleles was difficult when HLA alleles, especially DR and DQ, strongly co-occurred. For the cohort, immune exposure information was limited to CMV serostatus. In a later analysis, HLA-associated TCR beta chains showed more clonal expansion and lower generation probabilities than non-associated chains that were equally common. In this cohort, only TCR beta chains were sequenced, and detectable features were limited by the absence of alpha or paired-chain data. According to the authors, the approach could potentially be generalized to other disease states and immunological phenotypes. Linkage disequilibrium might explain the correlated functional status among segregating V segments, but an unknown experimental factor could not be ruled out. A later analysis found that TCR association rates varied across HLA loci, with DRB1 alleles showing the most associated TCRs and HLA-C alleles the fewest. The classifier was reported to diagnose cytomegalovirus status with high specificity and sensitivity in both the original cohort and the validation cohort.

Trimmed from V: 7 bases; trimmed from J: 3 bases; junction bases lacking a gene match: 6. The CDR3 starts with the cysteine, ends with the phenylalanine, and has 14 residues. The retained sequence is limited to the CDR3, 42 bases, with the frame set at the first base. The germline V gene yields MNHEY for CDR1 and SVGAGI for CDR2. Library preparation used the immunoSEQ multiplex PCR assay. The multiplex PCR relied on a mix of 60 forward primers for TCR Vbeta segments and 13 reverse primers for TCR Jbeta segments. Amplification of the CDR3 region of rearranged TCR beta genes was performed with a multiplex PCR assay on genomic DNA. The Illumina HiSeq System was used to sequence the amplified TCR beta libraries as 87-base-pair reads. Per the original workflow: A later analysis counted some 74 million unique TCR beta chains across the 650 to 700 repertoires, and some 11 million of these chains were shared by at least two donors. To remove PCR and sequencing errors, raw reads were error-corrected and collapsed into unique sequences using a nearest-neighbor algorithm that merged closely related sequences. To assign V, D and J gene segments, CDR3 sequences were aligned to IMGT reference sequences. For a sequence to be retained, a match of at least six nucleotides was required to both a V gene segment and a J gene segment. A rearrangement was called productive if the CDR3 had no stop codons and remained in frame with V and J, and every other rearrangement was called non-productive. CDR3 was defined according to IMGT convention as the region running from the second conserved V-encoded cysteine to the conserved J-encoded phenylalanine. The earlier analysis of about 560 of the donors excluded any sequence lacking an unambiguous match to a single V gene segment. An earlier analysis of almost 600 of the donors classified V segments as functional when productive rearrangements were above 56.7% and as segregating when the standard deviation between donors was above 5%. A statistical classification framework was built for diagnosing cytomegalovirus status from the catalog of TCR beta chain sequences. A later analysis assigned V and J genes by comparing TCR nucleotide sequences with IMGT/GENE-DB human TR gene sequences. A later analysis assigned CDR3 sequences and most-parsimonious VDJ recombination scenarios with the TCRdist pipeline. In a later analysis, each TCR beta chain was defined by its CDR3 amino acid sequence together with its V-gene family, and reads lacking a unique V-gene family were excluded. To address suspected cross-contamination and a sequencing artifact, a later analysis removed 550 to 750 highly shared, low-generation-probability nucleotide sequences. In a later analysis, a clonal expansion index was calculated for each public chain from normalized within-repertoire ranks of inferred template counts. In a later analysis, generation probabilities were computed using a VDJ recombination model fitted to out-of-frame rearrangements, and the results were checked against IGoR. A later analysis scored TCR-TCR, TCR-HLA and TCR-CMV co-occurrence with hypergeometric tests, applying a repertoire-size bias correction to TCR pairs. False discovery rates were estimated in a later analysis by permuting HLA or CMV assignments 20 times. A later analysis grouped co-occurring TCRs with DBSCAN, adding TCRdist sequence similarity when clustering within HLA-allele-positive subsets. Repertoires with fewer than 30,000 or more than 120,000 public chains, plus five repertoires with anomalous nucleotide sharing, were excluded from co-occurrence clustering. As stored in TCRdb, this immuneACCESS dataset retains in-frame rearrangements with V and J assigned. A fraction of the clones does not appear; measured against another copy, unresolved V genes explain less than half of the discrepancy, and the remainder lacks a known reason. V, J and clone size are taken as reported in that table, and D and trimming were inferred from the DNA itself. The sample profile shows under 95,000 clones; 79% of them were found once. Jointly, the top ten make up around 15% of the sample.

Of note for this clone: The specificity of this receptor is unknown. No much larger clone is present one base from it, and per-base qualities are unavailable.

The cohort comprised some 700 healthy bone marrow donors. All cohort members were sampled while nominally healthy, although unrecorded immune exposures were likely present. The donor tested CMV seropositive, placing the donor among the approximately 290 seropositive members of the cohort. A peripheral blood sample was provided by each donor, and peripheral blood mononuclear cells were used for TCR beta sequencing. Genomic DNA was extracted from the blood cell samples with the Qiagen DNeasy Blood Extraction Kit. The rearrangement combines TRBV6-5 with TRBJ2-3, and TRBD1 matches 8 of the central bases. The TCR originated in a woman in her thirties or forties in good health and CMV-seropositive. Sample: PBMCs. The CDR3 protein is CASTRTGGTDTQYF. The nucleotide sequence reads TGTGCCAGCACTAGAACAGGGGGGACAGATACGCAGTATTTT.